This T cell receptor (beta chain) comes out of a study of CD8 T cells in acute hepatitis C reinfection. As for the study in general: CD8+ T cells specific for HCV NS3-1073 were sequenced. Study conclusions and caveats: Preferential TRBV04 and TRBV06 usage appeared in all groups and was not explained by the naive pool. Exact CDR3 sharing with other epitopes was rare, possibly method-limited.

On this clone itself: Its antigen is unidentified.

Here immunoSEQ multiplex PCR was the method, and the copy in TCRdb shows in-frame clones only, minus some. This table holds 30,000 to 40,000 clones, about 83% found once. The time point denotes: naive CD8 control sorted from an acute-time-point sample. Germline assignment: CDR1 MNHEY and CDR2 SVGAGI. V lost 1 base to trimming and J lost 0 bases; unmatched junction nucleotides: 4. CDR3 length equals 16 residues. The TCR sequence derives from a man aged 25 to 40 with chronic hepatitis C. The specimen was naive CD8+ T cells from PBMCs. This chain uses TRBV6-5 with TRBJ1-2; 8 bases agree with TRBD1. The CDR3 DNA reads as TGTGCCAGCAGTTACTTCGGACAGGGAGCTAACTATGGCTACACCTTC. Translated, it gives CASSYFGQGANYGYTF.